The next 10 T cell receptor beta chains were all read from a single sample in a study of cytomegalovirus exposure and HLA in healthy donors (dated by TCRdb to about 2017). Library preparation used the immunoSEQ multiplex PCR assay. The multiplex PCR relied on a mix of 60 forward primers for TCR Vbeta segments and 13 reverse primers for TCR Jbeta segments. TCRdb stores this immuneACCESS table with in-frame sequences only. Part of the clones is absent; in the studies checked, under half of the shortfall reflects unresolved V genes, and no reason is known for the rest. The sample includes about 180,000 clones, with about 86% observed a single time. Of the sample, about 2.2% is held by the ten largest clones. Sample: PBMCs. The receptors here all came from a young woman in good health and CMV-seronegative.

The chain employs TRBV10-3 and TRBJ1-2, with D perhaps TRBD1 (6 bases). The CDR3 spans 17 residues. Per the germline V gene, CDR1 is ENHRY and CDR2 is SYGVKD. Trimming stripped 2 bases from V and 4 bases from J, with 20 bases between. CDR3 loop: CAISEGRGARGGYGYTF. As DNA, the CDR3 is TGTGCCATCAGTGAGGGTCGGGGGGCAAGGGGCGGCTATGGCTACACCTTC.

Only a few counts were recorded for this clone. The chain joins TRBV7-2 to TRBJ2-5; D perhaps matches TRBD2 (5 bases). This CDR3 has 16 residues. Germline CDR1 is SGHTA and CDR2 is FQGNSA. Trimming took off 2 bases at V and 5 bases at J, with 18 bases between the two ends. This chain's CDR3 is CASSLWRTAGEETQYF. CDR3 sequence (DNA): TGTGCCAGCAGCTTATGGCGGACGGCCGGGGAGGAGACCCAGTACTTC.

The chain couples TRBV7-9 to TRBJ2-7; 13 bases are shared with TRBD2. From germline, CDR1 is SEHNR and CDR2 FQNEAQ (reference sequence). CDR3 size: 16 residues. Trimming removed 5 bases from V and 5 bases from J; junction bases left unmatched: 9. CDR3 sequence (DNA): TGTGCCAGCAGCGGGCAGACTAGCGGGAGGACCCACGAGCAGTACTTC. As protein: CASSGQTSGRTHEQYF.

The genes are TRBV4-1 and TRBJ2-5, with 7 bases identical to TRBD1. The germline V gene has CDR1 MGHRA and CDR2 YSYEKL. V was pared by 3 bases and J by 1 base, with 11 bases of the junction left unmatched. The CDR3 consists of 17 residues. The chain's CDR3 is CASSQAHRGHIQETQYF. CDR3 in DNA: TGCGCCAGCAGCCAGGCCCACAGGGGCCACATCCAAGAGACCCAGTACTTC.

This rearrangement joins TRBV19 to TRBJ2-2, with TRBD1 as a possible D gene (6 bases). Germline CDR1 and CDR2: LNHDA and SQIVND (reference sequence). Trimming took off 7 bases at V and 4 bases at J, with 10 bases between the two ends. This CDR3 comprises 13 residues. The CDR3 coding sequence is TGTGCCAGTAAGCTGGGGGCCACCGGGGAGCTGTTTTTT. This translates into CASKLGATGELFF.

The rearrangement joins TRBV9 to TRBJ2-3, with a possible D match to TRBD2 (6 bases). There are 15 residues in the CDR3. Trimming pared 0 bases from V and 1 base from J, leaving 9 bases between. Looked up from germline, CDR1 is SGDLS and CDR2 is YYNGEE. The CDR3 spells CASSVAGVGTDTQYF. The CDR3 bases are TGTGCCAGCAGCGTAGCGGGAGTGGGCACAGATACGCAGTATTTT.

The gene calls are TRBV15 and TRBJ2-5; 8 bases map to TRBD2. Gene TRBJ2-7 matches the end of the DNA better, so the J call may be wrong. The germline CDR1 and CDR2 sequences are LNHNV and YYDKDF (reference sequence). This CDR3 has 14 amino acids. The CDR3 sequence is CATSTYSGDYEQYF. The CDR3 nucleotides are TGTGCCACCAGCACTTATAGCGGGGACTACGAGCAGTACTTC.

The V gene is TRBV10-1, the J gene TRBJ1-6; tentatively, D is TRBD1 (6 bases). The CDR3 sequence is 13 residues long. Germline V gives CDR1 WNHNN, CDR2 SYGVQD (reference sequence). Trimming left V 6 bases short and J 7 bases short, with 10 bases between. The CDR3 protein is CASSRTANSPLHF. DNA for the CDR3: TGCGCCAGCAGCAGGACAGCAAATTCACCCCTCCACTTT.

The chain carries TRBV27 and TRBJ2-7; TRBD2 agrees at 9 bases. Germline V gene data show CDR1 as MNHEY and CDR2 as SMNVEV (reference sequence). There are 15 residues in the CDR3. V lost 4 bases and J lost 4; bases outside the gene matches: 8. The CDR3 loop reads CASSYYSGRGYEQYF. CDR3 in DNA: TGTGCCAGCAGTTACTATAGCGGGAGAGGGTACGAGCAGTACTTC.

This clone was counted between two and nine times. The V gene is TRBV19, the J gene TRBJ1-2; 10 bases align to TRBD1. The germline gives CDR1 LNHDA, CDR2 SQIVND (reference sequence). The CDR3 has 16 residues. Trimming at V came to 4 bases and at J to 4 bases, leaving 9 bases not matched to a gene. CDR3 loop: CASSKRQGADVYGYTF. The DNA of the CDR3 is TGTGCCAGTAGTAAACGACAGGGGGCGGACGTCTATGGCTACACCTTC.